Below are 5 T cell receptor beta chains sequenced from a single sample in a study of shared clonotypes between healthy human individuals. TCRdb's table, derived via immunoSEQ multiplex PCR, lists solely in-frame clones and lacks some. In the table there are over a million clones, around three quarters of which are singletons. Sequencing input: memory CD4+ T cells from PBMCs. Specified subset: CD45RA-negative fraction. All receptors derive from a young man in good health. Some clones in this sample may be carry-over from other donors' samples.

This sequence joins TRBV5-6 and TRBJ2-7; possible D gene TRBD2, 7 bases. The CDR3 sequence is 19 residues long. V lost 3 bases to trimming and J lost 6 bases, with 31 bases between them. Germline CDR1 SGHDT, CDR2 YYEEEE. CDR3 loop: CASSSLVWSGTPPAGEQYF. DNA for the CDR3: TGTGCCAGCAGCTCGTTGGTGTGGAGCGGGACACCTCCCGCCGGCGAGCAGTACTTC.

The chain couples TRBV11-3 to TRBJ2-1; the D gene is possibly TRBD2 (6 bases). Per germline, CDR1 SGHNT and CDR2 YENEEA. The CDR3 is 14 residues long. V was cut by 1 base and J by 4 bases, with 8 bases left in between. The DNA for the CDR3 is TGTGCCAGCAGCTTAGCGGGAGATTACAATGAGCAGTTCTTC. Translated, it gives CASSLAGDYNEQFF.

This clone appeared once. CDR3 residues: CASSPIQGSVRGEQYF. In DNA, the CDR3 is TGTGCCAGCAGCCCAATCCAGGGTTCTGTTAGGGGCGAGCAGTACTTC. This sequence joins TRBV21-1 and TRBJ2-7; no check of the table's D call, TRBD1, against the DNA was made. TRBV21-1 is a known pseudogene. This CDR3 has 16 residues.

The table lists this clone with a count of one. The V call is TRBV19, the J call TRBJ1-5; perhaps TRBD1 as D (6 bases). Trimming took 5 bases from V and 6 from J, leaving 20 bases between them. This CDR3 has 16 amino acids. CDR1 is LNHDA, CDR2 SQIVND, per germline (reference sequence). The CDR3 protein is CASSAETGRRSQPQHF. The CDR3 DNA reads TGTGCCAGTAGTGCAGAGACAGGCCGTCGGAGTCAGCCCCAGCATTTT.

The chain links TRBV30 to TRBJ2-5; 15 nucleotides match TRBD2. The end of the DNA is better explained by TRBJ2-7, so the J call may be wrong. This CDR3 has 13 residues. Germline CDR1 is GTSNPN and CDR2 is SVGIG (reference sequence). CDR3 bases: TGTGCCTACGGACTAGCGGGAGGGCACGAGCAGTACTTC. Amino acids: CAYGLAGGHEQYF.